This TCR beta chain was identified during a study of blood T cells in healthy people across ages. Study conclusions and caveats: The study found more naive CD4+ cells and higher diversity in long-lived than aged donors. Across samples, TCR beta diversity tracked strongly with naive T cell percentage.

With each sample, at least 5.5 micrograms of total RNA were extracted. About this clonotype: Its antigen is currently unknown.

Primers used in a second PCR of roughly 7 to 11 cycles were a sample-barcoded 5' primer and a J-beta primer mix. One entry per CDR3 protein results from TCRdb running MiXCR on the 5' RACE reads. The sample consists of 790,000 or so distinct CDR3 sequences, about 42% of them appearing once. Germline CDR1 is SQVTM and CDR2 is ANQGSEA. The CDR3 length is 14 residues. The V gene lost 4 bases and the J gene lost 0 bases, with 10 bases spanning the gap. The source material was blood. The V call is TRBV29-1, the J call TRBJ1-3; D uncertain. This TCR was recovered from a man at least 80 years old in good health. CDR3 DNA: TGCAGCGTTGCCGTTACACCCTCTGGAAACACCATATATTTT. This gives the protein CSVAVTPSGNTIYF.